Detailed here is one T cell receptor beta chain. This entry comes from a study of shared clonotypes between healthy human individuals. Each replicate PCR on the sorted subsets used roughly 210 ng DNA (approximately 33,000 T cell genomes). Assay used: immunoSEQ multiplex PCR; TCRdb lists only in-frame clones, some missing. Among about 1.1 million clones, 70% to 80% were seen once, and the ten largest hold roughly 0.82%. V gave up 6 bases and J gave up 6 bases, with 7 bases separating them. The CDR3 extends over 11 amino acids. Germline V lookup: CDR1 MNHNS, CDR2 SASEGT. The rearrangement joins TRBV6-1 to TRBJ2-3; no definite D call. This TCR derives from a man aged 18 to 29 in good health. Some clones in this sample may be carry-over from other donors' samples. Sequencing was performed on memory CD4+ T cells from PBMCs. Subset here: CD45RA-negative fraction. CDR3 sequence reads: CASRARDTQYF. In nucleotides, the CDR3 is TGTGCCAGCAGGGCCAGGGATACGCAGTATTTT.